This T cell receptor (beta chain) was identified during a study of T cells in Graves' hyperthyroidism and ophthalmopathy. This sample holds PBMCs from roughly 10 ml fresh peripheral blood. V was pared by 3 bases and J by 7 bases, with 6 bases of the junction left unmatched. The CDR3 runs 15 residues. The germline CDR1 and CDR2 sequences are MGHDK and SYGVNS. Authors of the study amplified TCR beta CDR3 regions from RNA transcripts. HTBI primers drove first-round RT-PCR of the TCR CDR3. From the multiplex PCR reads, TCRdb called clonotypes with MiXCR, one entry per CDR3 protein. The repertoire holds about 400,000 distinct CDR3 sequences, with around 14% as singletons.

This TCR derives from a woman between 18 and 30 years old with Graves' hyperthyroidism. The sequenced sample consisted of blood. The chain joins TRBV25-1 to TRBJ1-4; 9 bases map to TRBD1. Here the CDR3 reads CASSDSGTGPEKLFF. As DNA, the CDR3 is TGTGCCAGCAGTGATTCCGGGACAGGGCCTGAAAAACTGTTTTTT.